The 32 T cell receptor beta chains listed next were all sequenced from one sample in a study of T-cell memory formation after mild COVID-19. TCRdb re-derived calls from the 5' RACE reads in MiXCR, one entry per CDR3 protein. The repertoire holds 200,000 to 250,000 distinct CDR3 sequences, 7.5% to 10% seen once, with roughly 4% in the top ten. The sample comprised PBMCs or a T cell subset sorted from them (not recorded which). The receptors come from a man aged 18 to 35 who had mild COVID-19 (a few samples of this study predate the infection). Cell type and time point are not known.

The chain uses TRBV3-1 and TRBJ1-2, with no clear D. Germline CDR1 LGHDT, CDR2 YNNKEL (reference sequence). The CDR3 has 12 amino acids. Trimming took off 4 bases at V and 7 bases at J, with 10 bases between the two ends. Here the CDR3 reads CASSPDAFGYTF. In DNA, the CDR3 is TGTGCCAGCAGCCCGGATGCGTTTGGCTACACCTTC.

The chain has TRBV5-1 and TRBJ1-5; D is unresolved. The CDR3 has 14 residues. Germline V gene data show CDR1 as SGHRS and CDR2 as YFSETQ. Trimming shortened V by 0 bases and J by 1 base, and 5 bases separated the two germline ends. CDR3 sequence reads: CASSLEGSNQPQHF. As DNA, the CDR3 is TGCGCCAGCAGCTTGGAAGGAAGCAATCAGCCCCAGCATTTT.

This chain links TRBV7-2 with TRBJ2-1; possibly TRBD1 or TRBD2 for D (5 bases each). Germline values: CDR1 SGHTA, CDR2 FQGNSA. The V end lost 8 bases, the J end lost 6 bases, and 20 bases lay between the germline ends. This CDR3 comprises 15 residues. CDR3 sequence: CASLPQRGEVNEQFF. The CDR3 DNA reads TGTGCCAGCCTCCCCCAGAGGGGTGAGGTCAATGAGCAGTTCTTC.

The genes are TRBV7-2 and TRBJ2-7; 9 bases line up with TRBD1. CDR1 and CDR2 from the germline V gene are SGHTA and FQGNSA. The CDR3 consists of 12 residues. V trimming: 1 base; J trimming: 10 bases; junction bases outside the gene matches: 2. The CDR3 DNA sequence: TGTGCCAGCAGCTTAGTGGGACAGGGTCAGTACTTC. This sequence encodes CASSLVGQGQYF.

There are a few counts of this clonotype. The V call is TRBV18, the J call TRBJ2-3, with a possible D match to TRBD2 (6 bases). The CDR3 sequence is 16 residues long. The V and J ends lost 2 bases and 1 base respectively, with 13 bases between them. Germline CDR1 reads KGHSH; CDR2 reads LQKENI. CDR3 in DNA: TGTGCCAGCTCACCAAGGGCAGGAGGGGGCACAGATACGCAGTATTTT. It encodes CASSPRAGGGTDTQYF.

CDR3 residues: CASSQGLRQSNQPQHF. Written as DNA, the CDR3 is TGCGCCAGCAGCCAAGGGCTTCGACAGAGCAATCAGCCCCAGCATTTT. This chain links TRBV4-1 with TRBJ1-5; possible D gene TRBD1, 5 bases. Trimming took 1 base from V and 1 from J, leaving 11 bases between them. Looked up from germline, CDR1 is MGHRA and CDR2 is YSYEKL. This CDR3 has 16 amino acids.

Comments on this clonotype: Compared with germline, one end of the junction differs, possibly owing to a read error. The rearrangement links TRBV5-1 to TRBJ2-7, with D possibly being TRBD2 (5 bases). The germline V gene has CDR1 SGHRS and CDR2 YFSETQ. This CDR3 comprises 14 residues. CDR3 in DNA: TGCGACAGCAGGAGAGGGTCTTCAAACTACGAGCAGTACTTC. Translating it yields CDSRRGSSNYEQYF.

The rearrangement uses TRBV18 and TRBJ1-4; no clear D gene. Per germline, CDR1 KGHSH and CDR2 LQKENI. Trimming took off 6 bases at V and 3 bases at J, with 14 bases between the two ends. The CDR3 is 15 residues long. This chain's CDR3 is CASSPRGPSNEKLFF. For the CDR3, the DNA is TGTGCCAGCTCCCCCCGCGGGCCCTCTAATGAAAAACTGTTTTTT. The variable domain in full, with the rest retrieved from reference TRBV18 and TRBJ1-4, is NAGVMQNPRHLVRRRGQEARLRCSPMKGHSHVYWYRQLPEEGLKFMVYLQKENIIDESGMPKERFSAEFPKEGPSILRIQQVVRGDSAAYFCASSPRGPSNEKLFFGSGTQLSVL.

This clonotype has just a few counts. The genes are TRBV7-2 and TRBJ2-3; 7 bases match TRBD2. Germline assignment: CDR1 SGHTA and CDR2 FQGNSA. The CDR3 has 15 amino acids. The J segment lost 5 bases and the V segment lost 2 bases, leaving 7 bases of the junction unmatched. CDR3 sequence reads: CASSLQGGGEDTQYF. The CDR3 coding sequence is TGTGCCAGCAGCTTACAAGGCGGGGGAGAAGATACGCAGTATTTT. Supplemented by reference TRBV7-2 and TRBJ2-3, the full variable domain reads GAGVSQSPSNKVTEKGKDVELRCDPISGHTALYWYRQSLGQGLEFLIYFQGNSAPDKSGLPSDRFSAERTGGSVSTLTIQRTQQEDSAVYLCASSLQGGGEDTQYFGPGTRLTVL.

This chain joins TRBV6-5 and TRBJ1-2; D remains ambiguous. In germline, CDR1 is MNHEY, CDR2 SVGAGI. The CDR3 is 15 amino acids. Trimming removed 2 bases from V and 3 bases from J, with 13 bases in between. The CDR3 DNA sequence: TGTGCCAGCAGTTACACACCGACAACCCACTATGGCTACACCTTC. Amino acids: CASSYTPTTHYGYTF.

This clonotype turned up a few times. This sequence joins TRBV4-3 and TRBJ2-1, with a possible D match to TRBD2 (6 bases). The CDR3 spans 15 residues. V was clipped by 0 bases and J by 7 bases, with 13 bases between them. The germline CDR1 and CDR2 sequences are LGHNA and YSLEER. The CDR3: CASSQEPRAGNEQFF. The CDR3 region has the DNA TGCGCCAGCAGCCAAGAACCGAGGGCGGGGAATGAGCAGTTCTTC.

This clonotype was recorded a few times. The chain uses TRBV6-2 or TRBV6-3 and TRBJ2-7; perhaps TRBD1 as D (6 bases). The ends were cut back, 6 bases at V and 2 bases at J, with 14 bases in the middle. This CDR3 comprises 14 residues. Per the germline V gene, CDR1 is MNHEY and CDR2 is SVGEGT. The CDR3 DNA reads TGTGCCAGCAGCGGTTACAGGGTTACCTACGAGCAGTACGTC. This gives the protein CASSGYRVTYEQYV.

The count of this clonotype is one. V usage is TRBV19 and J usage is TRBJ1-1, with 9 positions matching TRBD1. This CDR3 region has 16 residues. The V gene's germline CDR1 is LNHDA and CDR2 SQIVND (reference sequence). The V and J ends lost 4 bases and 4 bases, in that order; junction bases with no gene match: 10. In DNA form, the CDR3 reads TGTGCCAGTAGTAGAACAGGGGGCGCTTTGGGCACTGAAGCTTTCTTT. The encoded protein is CASSRTGGALGTEAFF.

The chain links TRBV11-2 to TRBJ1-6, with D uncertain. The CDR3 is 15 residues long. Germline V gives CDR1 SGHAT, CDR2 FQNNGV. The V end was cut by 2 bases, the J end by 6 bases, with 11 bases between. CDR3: CASSLFNSPNSPLHF. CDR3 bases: TGTGCCAGCAGCTTATTTAACAGCCCTAATTCACCCCTCCACTTT.

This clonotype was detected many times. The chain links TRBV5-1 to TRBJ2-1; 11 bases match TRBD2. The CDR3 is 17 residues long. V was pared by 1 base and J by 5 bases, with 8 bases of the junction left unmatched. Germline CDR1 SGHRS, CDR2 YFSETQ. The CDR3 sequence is CASSLNDLAGGHNEQFF. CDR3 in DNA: TGCGCCAGCAGCTTGAACGACTTAGCGGGGGGGCACAATGAGCAGTTCTTC.

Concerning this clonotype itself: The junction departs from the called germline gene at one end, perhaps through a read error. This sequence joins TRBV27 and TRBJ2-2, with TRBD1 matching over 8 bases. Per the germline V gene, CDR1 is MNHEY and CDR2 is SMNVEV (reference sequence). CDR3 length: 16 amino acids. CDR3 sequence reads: CASSAAGGAKTGELFF. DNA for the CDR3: TGTGCCAGCAGTGCCGCAGGGGGCGCGAAGACCGGGGAGCTGTTTTTT.

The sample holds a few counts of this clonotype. The CDR3 loop is CATSDGTGTVGNEQFF. The CDR3 DNA reads as TGTGCCACCAGTGATGGAACCGGGACAGTGGGCAATGAGCAGTTCTTC. V usage is TRBV24-1 and J usage is TRBJ2-1; 7 nucleotides match TRBD1. The CDR3 totals 16 residues. Trimming removed 3 bases from V and 6 bases from J; junction bases left unmatched: 10. Germline V CDR1 and CDR2: KGHDR, SFDVKD.

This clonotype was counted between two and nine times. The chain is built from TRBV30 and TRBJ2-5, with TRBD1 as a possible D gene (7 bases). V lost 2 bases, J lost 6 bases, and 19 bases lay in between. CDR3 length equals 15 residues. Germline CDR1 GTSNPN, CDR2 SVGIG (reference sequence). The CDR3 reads CAWSIGGGRWKTQYF. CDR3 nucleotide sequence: TGTGCCTGGAGTATAGGAGGGGGCCGTTGGAAGACCCAGTACTTC.

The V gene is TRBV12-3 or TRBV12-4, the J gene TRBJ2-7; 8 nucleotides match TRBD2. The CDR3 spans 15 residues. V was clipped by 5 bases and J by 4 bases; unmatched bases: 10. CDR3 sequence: CASSPRTSRAYEQYF. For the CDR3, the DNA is TGTGCCAGCAGTCCCCGGACTAGCCGGGCTTACGAGCAGTACTTC.

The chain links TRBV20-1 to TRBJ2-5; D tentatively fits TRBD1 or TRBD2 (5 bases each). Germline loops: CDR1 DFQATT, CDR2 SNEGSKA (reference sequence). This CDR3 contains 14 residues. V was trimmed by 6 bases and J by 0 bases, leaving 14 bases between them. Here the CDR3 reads CSAWGRLNQETQYF. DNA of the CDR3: TGCAGTGCCTGGGGGAGACTCAACCAAGAGACCCAGTACTTC.

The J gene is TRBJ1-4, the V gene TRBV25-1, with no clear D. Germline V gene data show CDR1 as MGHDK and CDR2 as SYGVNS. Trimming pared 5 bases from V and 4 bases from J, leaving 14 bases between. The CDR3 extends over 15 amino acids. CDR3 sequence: CASSRTSTINEKLFF. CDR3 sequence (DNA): TGTGCCAGCAGTCGGACCTCCACGATTAATGAAAAACTGTTTTTT.

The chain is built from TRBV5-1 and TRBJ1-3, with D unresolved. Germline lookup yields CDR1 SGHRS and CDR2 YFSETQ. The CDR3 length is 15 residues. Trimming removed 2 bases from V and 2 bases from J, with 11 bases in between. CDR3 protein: CASSFGAGTGNTIYF. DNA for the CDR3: TGCGCCAGCAGCTTTGGAGCCGGAACTGGAAACACCATATATTTT. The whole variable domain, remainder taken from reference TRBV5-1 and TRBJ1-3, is KAGVTQTPRYLIKTRGQQVTLSCSPISGHRSVSWYQQTPGQGLQFLFEYFSETQRNKGNFPGRFSGRQFSNSRSEMNVSTLELGDSALYLCASSFGAGTGNTIYFGEGSWLTVV.

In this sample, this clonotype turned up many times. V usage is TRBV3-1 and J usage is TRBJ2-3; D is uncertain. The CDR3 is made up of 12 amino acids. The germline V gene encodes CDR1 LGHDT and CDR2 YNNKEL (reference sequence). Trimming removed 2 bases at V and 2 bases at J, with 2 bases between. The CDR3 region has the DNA TGTGCCAGCAGCCAATACACAGATACGCAGTATTTT. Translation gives CASSQYTDTQYF.

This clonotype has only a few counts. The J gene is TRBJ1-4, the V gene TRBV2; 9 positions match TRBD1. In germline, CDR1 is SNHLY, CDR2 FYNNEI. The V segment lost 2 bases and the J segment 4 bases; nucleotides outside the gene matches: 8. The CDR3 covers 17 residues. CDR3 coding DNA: TGTGCCAGCAGTGAAATCTCCTGGACAGGGGATAATGAAAAACTGTTTTTT. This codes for CASSEISWTGDNEKLFF.

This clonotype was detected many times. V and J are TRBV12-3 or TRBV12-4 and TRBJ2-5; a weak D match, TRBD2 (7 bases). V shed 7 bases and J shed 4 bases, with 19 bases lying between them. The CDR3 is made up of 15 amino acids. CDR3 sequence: CASTMGGASGETQYF. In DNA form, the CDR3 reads TGTGCCAGCACCATGGGGGGGGCTAGCGGAGAGACCCAGTACTTC.

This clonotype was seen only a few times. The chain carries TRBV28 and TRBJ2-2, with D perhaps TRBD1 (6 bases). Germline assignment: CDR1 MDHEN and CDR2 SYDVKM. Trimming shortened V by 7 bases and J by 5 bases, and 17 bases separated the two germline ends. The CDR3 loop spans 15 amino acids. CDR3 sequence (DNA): TGTGCCAGCACCACCACAGGGTTTGGAACCGGGGAGCTGTTTTTT. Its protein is CASTTTGFGTGELFF.

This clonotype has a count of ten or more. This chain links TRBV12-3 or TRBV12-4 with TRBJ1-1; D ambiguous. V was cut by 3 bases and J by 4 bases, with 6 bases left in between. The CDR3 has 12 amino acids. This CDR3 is CASSFSGTEAFF. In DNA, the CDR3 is TGTGCCAGCAGTTTTAGTGGCACTGAAGCTTTCTTT.

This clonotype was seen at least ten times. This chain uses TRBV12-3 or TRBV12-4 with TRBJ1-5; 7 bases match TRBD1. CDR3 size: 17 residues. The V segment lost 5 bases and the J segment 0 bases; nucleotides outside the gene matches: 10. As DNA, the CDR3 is TGTGCCAGCAGTCCCCGGAGAGGGGGCTTTAGCAATCAGCCCCAGCATTTT. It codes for CASSPRRGGFSNQPQHF.

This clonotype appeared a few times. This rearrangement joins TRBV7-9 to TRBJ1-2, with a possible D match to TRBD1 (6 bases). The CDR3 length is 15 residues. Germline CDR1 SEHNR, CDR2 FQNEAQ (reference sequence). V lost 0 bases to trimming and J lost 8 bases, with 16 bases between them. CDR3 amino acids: CASSLASAEGVGYTF. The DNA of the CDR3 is TGTGCCAGCAGCTTAGCTTCCGCCGAGGGGGTCGGCTACACCTTC.

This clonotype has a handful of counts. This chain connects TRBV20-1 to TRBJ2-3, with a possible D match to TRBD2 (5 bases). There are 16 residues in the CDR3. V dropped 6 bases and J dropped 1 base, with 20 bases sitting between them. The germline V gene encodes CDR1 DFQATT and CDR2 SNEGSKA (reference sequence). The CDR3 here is CSAPPFSGQRTDTQYF. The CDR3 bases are TGCAGTGCCCCGCCGTTCAGCGGTCAGCGCACAGATACGCAGTATTTT.

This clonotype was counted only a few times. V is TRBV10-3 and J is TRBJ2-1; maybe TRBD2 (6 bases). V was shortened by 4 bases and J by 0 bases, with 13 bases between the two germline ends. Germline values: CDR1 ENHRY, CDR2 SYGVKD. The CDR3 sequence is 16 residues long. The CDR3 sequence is CAISGRGASSYNEQFF. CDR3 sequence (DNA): TGTGCCATCAGTGGCCGCGGGGCGAGCTCCTACAATGAGCAGTTCTTC.

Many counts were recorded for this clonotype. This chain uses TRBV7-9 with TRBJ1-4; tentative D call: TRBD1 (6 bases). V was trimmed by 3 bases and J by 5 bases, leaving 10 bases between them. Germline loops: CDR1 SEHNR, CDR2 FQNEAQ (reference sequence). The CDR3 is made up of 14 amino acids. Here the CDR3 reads CASSLGGANEKLFF. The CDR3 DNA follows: TGTGCCAGCAGCTTGGGGGGCGCAAATGAAAAACTGTTTTTT.